The sequence of this T cell receptor (beta chain) was determined in a study of T cells after posttransplantation cyclophosphamide. Study findings and constraints: Donor-recipient repertoire similarity was low at 1-2 months, rising over year one. After PTCy, TRB diversity resembled that of CNI/methotrexate controls.

Method: immunoSEQ multiplex PCR; TCRdb's copy keeps in-frame clones and lacks some. Of more than 6,500 clones listed, 92% are singletons. Germline-derived CDR1 and CDR2 are SGHTA and FQGNSA. The ends were cut back, 1 base at V and 4 bases at J, with 9 bases in the middle. CDR3 length: 14 residues. Of note for this clone: Its antigen is undetermined.

Busulfan-fludarabine conditioning, marrow transplant, and cyclophosphamide on days +3 and +4 were administered. Source: PBMCs, taken roughly 190 weeks after allogeneic stem cell transplant with posttransplant cyclophosphamide. This TCR came from a female patient in her fifties or sixties who received an allogeneic stem cell transplant from a related donor, was CMV-positive, and had no GVHD. Some T cells may be graft donor cells. The chain recombines TRBV7-2 with TRBJ2-3; maybe TRBD1 (5 bases). CDR3 region: CASSLVGDPDTQYF. The CDR3 bases are TGTGCCAGCAGCTTAGTAGGGGATCCAGATACGCAGTATTTT.